Below, 26 T cell receptor beta chains from the same sample are listed, as sequenced in a study of cytomegalovirus exposure and HLA in healthy donors. The PCR ran on 60 Vbeta and 13 Jbeta primers. Assay used: immunoSEQ multiplex PCR; TCRdb lists only in-frame clones, some missing. The sample records some 200,000 clones, 81% being singletons. Material: PBMCs. The source is a man aged 45 to 65 in good health and CMV-seronegative.

In this sample, this clone turned up once. The chain combines TRBV5-4 with TRBJ2-4, with TRBD2 identical over 8 bases. The CDR3 covers 16 residues. The germline V gene encodes CDR1 SGHNT and CDR2 YYREEE (reference sequence). The ends lost 0 bases at V and 1 base at J; junction bases unmatched: 3. The CDR3: CASSLAGGGAKNIQYF. The CDR3 coding sequence is TGTGCCAGCAGCTTGGCGGGCGGGGGGGCCAAAAACATTCAGTACTTC.

This clone has more than one count but fewer than ten. CDR3 nucleotide sequence: TGTGCCAGCAGTCACCCTAGCGGGGCCTACGAGCAGTACTTC. Translating it yields CASSHPSGAYEQYF. The chain has TRBV27 and TRBJ2-5, with 9 bases lining up with TRBD2. The J call may be wrong; the DNA end is better matched by TRBJ2-7. The CDR3 has 14 residues. From germline, CDR1 is MNHEY and CDR2 SMNVEV (reference sequence).

V usage is TRBV29-1 and J usage is TRBJ1-2, with 9 nucleotides matching TRBD1. CDR1 and CDR2 (germline): SQVTM, ANQGSEA. This CDR3 region has 12 residues. V lost 7 bases, J lost 8 bases, and 8 bases stayed unmatched. The CDR3 DNA reads TGCAGCGCCCAACAGGGGGCGGGCGGCTACACCTTC. Amino acid sequence: CSAQQGAGGYTF.

This chain connects TRBV19 to TRBJ1-5; no definite D call. Per germline, CDR1 LNHDA and CDR2 SQIVND (reference sequence). There are 15 residues in the CDR3. The V gene lost 4 bases and the J gene lost 0 bases, with 10 bases spanning the gap. The CDR3 sequence: CASSNGWSSNQPQHF. DNA for the CDR3: TGTGCCAGTAGTAACGGCTGGAGTAGCAATCAGCCCCAGCATTTT.

The chain joins TRBV5-1 to TRBJ1-4; tentative D call: TRBD1 (5 bases). The CDR3 has 15 residues. CDR1 and CDR2 from the germline V gene are SGHRS and YFSETQ. V lost 4 bases to trimming and J lost 5 bases, with 15 bases between them. CDR3 sequence reads: CASSPLGRGNEKLFF. In DNA form, the CDR3 reads TGCGCCAGCAGCCCGTTGGGACGGGGGAATGAAAAACTGTTTTTT.

This rearrangement joins TRBV5-6 to TRBJ2-3; weak D call: TRBD2 (7 bases). The CDR3 length is 16 residues. V was clipped by 4 bases and J by 3 bases, with 18 bases between them. Looked up from germline, CDR1 is SGHDT and CDR2 is YYEEEE. CDR3 in amino acids: CASSPPGGGRTDTQYF. CDR3 coding DNA: TGTGCCAGCAGCCCACCGGGGGGCGGACGAACAGATACGCAGTATTTT.

The chain uses TRBV2 and TRBJ1-5; D call uncertain. Trimming cost V 8 bases and J 6 bases, with 14 bases left between them. The CDR3 covers 13 residues. CDR1 and CDR2 (germline): SNHLY, FYNNEI. This chain's CDR3 is CASRRRALQPQHF. CDR3 coding DNA: TGTGCCAGCCGGAGGAGGGCCCTTCAGCCCCAGCATTTT.

The chain carries TRBV9 and TRBJ1-5; D gene unclear. V lost 4 bases to trimming and J lost 3 bases, with 14 bases between them. This CDR3 comprises 15 residues. Germline loops: CDR1 SGDLS, CDR2 YYNGEE. CDR3 sequence reads: CASSSSGVVNQPQHF. As DNA, the CDR3 is TGTGCCAGCAGCAGTTCGGGTGTAGTCAATCAGCCCCAGCATTTT.

CDR3 loop: CASSFRTNTEAFF. The CDR3 DNA reads TGTGCCAGCAGCTTCAGAACGAACACTGAAGCTTTCTTT. This chain joins TRBV7-9 and TRBJ1-1; no definite D call. This CDR3 spans 13 amino acids. The germline gives CDR1 SEHNR, CDR2 FQNEAQ (reference sequence). V gave up 3 bases and J gave up 1 base, with 6 bases separating them.

V usage is TRBV27 and J usage is TRBJ2-1; D possibly corresponds to TRBD1 (5 bases). The CDR3 sequence is 14 residues long. The germline V and J ends were trimmed by 6 bases and 0 bases, with 9 bases remaining between them. In germline, CDR1 is MNHEY, CDR2 SMNVEV (reference sequence). The CDR3 bases are TGTGCCAGCAGCCGACAGAGCTCCTACAATGAGCAGTTCTTC. Translation: CASSRQSSYNEQFF.

This sequence joins TRBV10-3 and TRBJ2-2; D remains unclear. Trimming left V 6 bases short and J 1 base short, with 3 bases between. Germline values: CDR1 ENHRY, CDR2 SYGVKD. The CDR3 has 12 amino acids. The CDR3 spells CAIRRNTGELFF. The CDR3 DNA follows: TGTGCCATCAGGAGGAACACCGGGGAGCTGTTTTTT.

The J gene is TRBJ1-5, the V gene TRBV6-1, with TRBD1 matching over 9 bases. This CDR3 has 14 residues. V shed 8 bases and J 5 bases; nucleotides not matched to a gene: 7. Germline V lookup: CDR1 MNHNS, CDR2 SASEGT. This CDR3 is CASGTGSAHQPQHF. The DNA of the CDR3 is TGTGCCAGCGGGACAGGGTCGGCGCATCAGCCCCAGCATTTT.

The chain carries TRBV6-4 and TRBJ2-2, with TRBD2 matching 10 bases. The CDR3 loop spans 16 amino acids. CDR1 and CDR2 from the germline V gene are MRHNA and SNTAGT. After removal of 7 bases from V and 4 bases from J, the junction contained 9 bases not matched to a gene. The CDR3 spells CASKAGGPEGTGELFF. The CDR3 nucleotides are TGTGCCAGCAAAGCGGGGGGGCCGGAGGGCACCGGGGAGCTGTTTTTT.

The chain recombines TRBV19 with TRBJ2-7; the match to TRBD1 covers 7 bases. Germline loops: CDR1 LNHDA, CDR2 SQIVND (reference sequence). The V segment lost 7 bases and the J segment 4 bases; nucleotides outside the gene matches: 7. CDR3 length: 13 amino acids. CDR3 amino acids: CASTPPGQYEQYF. The CDR3 nucleotides read TGTGCCAGTACCCCCCCGGGACAGTACGAGCAGTACTTC.

This clone came up once. A read error may produce the germline difference seen at one junction end. J is TRBJ2-2 and V is TRBV5-6; D is perhaps TRBD2 (6 bases). This CDR3 is built from 13 residues. Germline V gives CDR1 SGHDT, CDR2 YYEEEE. In DNA, the CDR3 is TGTGCCAGCAGCCACGGAGGGGTCGGGGGGCTGTTTTTT. Amino acids: CASSHGGVGGLFF.

The chain carries TRBV29-1 and TRBJ1-2; tentative D call: TRBD1 (5 bases). Germline CDR1 reads SQVTM; CDR2 reads ANQGSEA. Between the trimmed V and J ends, which lost 0 bases and 4 bases, there was a span of 18 bases. The length of the CDR3 is 16 residues. The CDR3 loop is CSVEDRQTAPIYGYTF. As DNA, the CDR3 is TGCAGCGTTGAAGATCGACAGACCGCCCCGATCTATGGCTACACCTTC.

V usage is TRBV15 and J usage is TRBJ1-6, with D possibly matching TRBD1 (5 bases). Per germline, CDR1 LNHNV and CDR2 YYDKDF (reference sequence). V shed 6 bases and J shed 6 bases, with 15 bases lying between them. This CDR3 contains 15 residues. The CDR3 loop reads CATSPVRGFNSPLHF. The CDR3 DNA is TGTGCCACCAGTCCCGTCCGGGGGTTTAATTCACCCCTCCACTTT.

The chain uses TRBV10-3 and TRBJ2-2; D is ambiguous. The CDR3 consists of 13 residues. Germline values: CDR1 ENHRY, CDR2 SYGVKD. Trimming shortened V by 3 bases and J by 1 base, and 3 bases separated the two germline ends. The CDR3 sequence is CAISDKNTGELFF. DNA of the CDR3: TGTGCCATCAGTGACAAGAACACCGGGGAGCTGTTTTTT.

This clone was counted a few times. The rearrangement links TRBV5-1 to TRBJ2-2; weak D call: TRBD1 (5 bases). Germline V lookup: CDR1 SGHRS, CDR2 YFSETQ. The CDR3 has 13 amino acids. V lost 0 bases and J lost 7, with 7 bases in between. CDR3 protein: CASSLEGNGELFF. The CDR3 coding sequence is TGCGCCAGCAGCTTGGAGGGGAACGGGGAGCTGTTTTTT.

The chain has TRBV30 and TRBJ2-5, with D possibly being TRBD1 (5 bases). V was clipped by 5 bases and J by 1 base, with 11 bases between them. Germline lookup yields CDR1 GTSNPN and CDR2 SVGIG (reference sequence). The CDR3 consists of 13 residues. The CDR3 spells CAWAGLAQETQYF. Written as DNA, the CDR3 is TGTGCCTGGGCAGGGTTGGCCCAAGAGACCCAGTACTTC.

The CDR3 protein is CASSGGTEAFF. Written as DNA, the CDR3 is TGTGCCTCCTCAGGGGGAACAGAAGCTTTCTTT. This chain connects TRBV30 to TRBJ1-1, with 7 nucleotides matching TRBD1. The germline gives CDR1 GTSNPN, CDR2 SVGIG (reference sequence). Trimming removed 7 bases from V and 8 bases from J; junction bases left unmatched: 7. The CDR3 length is 11 residues.

This sequence joins TRBV5-1 and TRBJ2-7; weak D call: TRBD1 (7 bases). V was pared by 7 bases and J by 3 bases, with 11 bases between. The CDR3 has 12 amino acids. The germline gives CDR1 SGHRS, CDR2 YFSETQ. CDR3 sequence reads: CASAGGGYEQYF. The DNA of the CDR3 is TGCGCCAGCGCAGGGGGAGGCTACGAGCAGTACTTC.

J is TRBJ2-7 and V is TRBV25-1; 7 nucleotides match TRBD1. This CDR3 spans 13 amino acids. Germline trimming cut 3 bases from V and 6 bases from J; bases unmatched to any gene: 5. Germline CDR1 reads MGHDK; CDR2 reads SYGVNS. The CDR3, as DNA: TGTGCCAGCAGTGAGACAGGGTCTAGCGAGCAGTACTTC. It translates to CASSETGSSEQYF.

V gene TRBV4-3 combines with J gene TRBJ1-2, with D maybe TRBD1 (6 bases). CDR1 and CDR2 (germline): LGHNA, YSLEER. CDR3 length equals 15 residues. The V and J ends lost 0 bases and 3 bases respectively, with 11 bases between them. In nucleotides, the CDR3 is TGCGCCAGCAGCCAAGATAGGGGGACACACTATGGCTACACCTTC. Protein product: CASSQDRGTHYGYTF.

The CDR3 loop reads CASSQEVGRPIGAFF. In DNA, the CDR3 is TGCGCCAGCAGCCAAGAAGTGGGCAGGCCGATTGGAGCTTTCTTT. J is TRBJ1-1 and V is TRBV4-3; D is unclear. The germline V and J ends were trimmed by 0 bases and 10 bases, with 18 bases remaining between them. The CDR3 totals 15 residues. CDR1 is LGHNA, CDR2 YSLEER, per germline.

This clone showed up just a few times. This CDR3 is CASSYRQGNTEAFF. In nucleotides, the CDR3 is TGTGCCAGCAGCTACAGACAGGGGAACACTGAAGCTTTCTTT. This chain connects TRBV11-2 to TRBJ1-1; TRBD1 matches 7 bases. Trimming took 4 bases from V and 1 from J; bases not matched to a gene: 3. Germline-derived CDR1 and CDR2 are SGHAT and FQNNGV. CDR3 length: 14 residues.